This T cell receptor (beta chain) was recovered during a study of CD8 T cells in ankylosing spondylitis. Trimming left V 4 bases short and J 4 bases short, with 13 bases between. The CDR3 is 13 residues long. Germline-derived CDR1 and CDR2 are DFQATT and SNEGSKA (reference sequence). Each TCR beta library was made by quantitative 5'-RACE that incorporated molecular barcodes. TCRdb re-derived calls from the 5' RACE reads in MiXCR, one entry per CDR3 protein. Seen here are 700,000 to 1,000,000 distinct CDR3 sequences, about 10% observed once, and the top ten hold around 0.51%. Study results and limitations: Seven to nine highly homologous variants formed a TCR beta motif that appeared characteristic of ankylosing spondylitis blood. Some motif variants had been reported before (in reactive arthritis synovial fluid and blood). Researchers report that disease-linked clones proved CD8+ and relatively rare in peripheral blood. Significant enrichment of disease-linked clones was reportedly seen in matched ankylosing spondylitis synovial fluid.

This clonotype was counted between two and nine times. As yet, its antigen is unknown. The sequence derives from a male donor with ankylosing spondylitis. The chain employs TRBV20-1 and TRBJ1-2; maybe TRBD1 (5 bases). The sequenced material came from blood, either unsorted or a sorted T cell fraction (not recorded which). CDR3: CSANSDRLYGYTF. CDR3 bases: TGCAGTGCTAACTCCGACAGACTCTATGGCTACACCTTC.